Listed here are 22 T cell receptor beta chains from one sample, sequenced in a study of T-cell reconstitution after alpha-beta-depleted transplantation in children. Preparing the TCRbeta library involved the use of unique molecular identifiers. TCRdb passed the PCR reads through MiXCR, listing each CDR3 protein once. Among 450,000 to 600,000 distinct CDR3 sequences, 13% were seen once, and the ten largest hold roughly 2.3%. Sequences were derived from PBMCs, mostly from graft donor cells, sampled 360 days after TCRalphabeta/CD19-depleted stem cell transplant. These receptors were collected from a male patient aged 10 to 17 who had a stem cell transplant for acute myeloid leukemia, so the T cells may come from the graft donor.

This clonotype was seen a few times. This sequence joins TRBV7-8 and TRBJ2-3; the D is unclear. The germline V gene encodes CDR1 SGHVS and CDR2 FQNEAQ. The CDR3 contains 14 residues. Trimming removed 0 bases from V and 3 bases from J, with 7 bases in between. The CDR3: CASSLADSTDTQYF. CDR3 sequence (DNA): TGTGCCAGCAGCTTAGCTGACTCTACAGATACGCAGTATTTT.

This clonotype has ten or more counts. J is TRBJ2-1 and V is TRBV4-1, with no clear D. Germline assignment: CDR1 MGHRA and CDR2 YSYEKL. This CDR3 contains 14 residues. Between the trimmed V and J ends, which lost 3 bases and 4 bases, there was a span of 10 bases. The CDR3, as DNA: TGCGCCAGCAGCCAGGGTACTGGATACAATGAGCAGTTCTTC. Protein: CASSQGTGYNEQFF.

A few counts support this clonotype. The chain recombines TRBV12-3 or TRBV12-4 with TRBJ1-2, with 9 bases identical to TRBD1. The V segment lost 7 bases and the J segment 8 bases; nucleotides outside the gene matches: 5. The CDR3 runs to 12 residues. CDR3 protein: CASINRGQGYTF. CDR3 nucleotide sequence: TGTGCCAGCATTAACAGGGGGCAAGGCTACACCTTC.

CDR3 protein: CASSLTLAGGPGEQFF. The CDR3 DNA sequence: TGCGCCAGCAGCTTGACCCTAGCGGGAGGGCCGGGTGAGCAGTTCTTC. The chain links TRBV5-1 to TRBJ2-1; 12 nucleotides match TRBD2. Trimming at V came to 1 base and at J to 9 bases, leaving 8 bases not matched to a gene. CDR3 length: 16 residues. CDR1 is SGHRS and CDR2 is YFSETQ in the germline V gene.

This sequence joins TRBV9 and TRBJ2-7; D remains ambiguous. The length of the CDR3 is 17 residues. V was cut by 0 bases and J by 0 bases, with 16 bases left in between. Looked up from germline, CDR1 is SGDLS and CDR2 is YYNGEE. The CDR3 loop reads CASSVDPVGPSSYEQYF. The CDR3 bases are TGTGCCAGCAGCGTAGACCCCGTTGGGCCCAGCTCCTACGAGCAGTACTTC.

The chain joins TRBV6-1 to TRBJ2-2; D unresolved. V lost 6 bases to trimming and J lost 6 bases, with 11 bases between them. The CDR3 loop spans 13 amino acids. Looked up from germline, CDR1 is MNHNS and CDR2 is SASEGT. This CDR3 reads CASSDAWSGELFF. The CDR3 coding sequence is TGTGCCAGCAGCGACGCGTGGTCCGGGGAGCTGTTTTTT.

In this sample, this clonotype turned up many times. The chain combines TRBV5-1 with TRBJ2-3, with D hard to call. Germline V gives CDR1 SGHRS, CDR2 YFSETQ. The CDR3 runs to 15 residues. V was cut by 4 bases and J by 0 bases, with 12 bases left in between. This CDR3 is CASSGRFSSTDTQYF. As DNA, the CDR3 is TGCGCCAGCAGCGGCAGATTTTCTAGCACAGATACGCAGTATTTT.

This rearrangement joins TRBV12-3 or TRBV12-4 to TRBJ2-1; 10 bases map to TRBD2. CDR3 length equals 18 residues. Trimming removed 0 bases from V and 6 bases from J; junction bases left unmatched: 11. CDR3 residues: CASSLALLLAGRFNEQFF. CDR3 in DNA: TGTGCCAGCAGTTTAGCGCTTTTACTAGCGGGGCGCTTCAATGAGCAGTTCTTC.

About this clonotype itself: One junction end does not reproduce the germline sequence, and a read error may be involved. The V call is TRBV7-7, the J call TRBJ2-1; 14 bases are a match to TRBD2. The CDR3 has 18 amino acids. CDR1 and CDR2 (germline): SSHAT, FNYEAQ (reference sequence). DNA of the CDR3: TGTGCTAGCAGCTCCCAGGGGACTAGCGGGAGCTCCTACAATGAGCAGTTCTTC. As protein: CASSSQGTSGSSYNEQFF.

V usage is TRBV29-1 and J usage is TRBJ1-5, with TRBD1 matching 9 bases. Trimming cost V 7 bases and J 2 bases; bases outside gene matches: 9. The CDR3 has 15 amino acids. Germline V gene lookup returns CDR1 SQVTM and CDR2 ANQGSEA. CDR3 sequence (DNA): TGCAGCGCTCTGACAGGGGGAAACGGCAATCAGCCCCAGCATTTT. Its translation is CSALTGGNGNQPQHF. The complete variable domain, with remaining parts taken from reference TRBV29-1 and TRBJ1-5, reads SAVISQKPSRDICQRGTSLTIQCQVDSQVTMMFWYRQQPGQSLTLIATANQGSEATYESGFVIDKFPISRPNLTFSTLTVSNMSPEDSSIYLCSALTGGNGNQPQHFGDGTRLSIL.

In its sample, this clonotype was seen many times. The chain links TRBV15 to TRBJ2-7; 8 bases are shared with TRBD2. Germline V gene data show CDR1 as LNHNV and CDR2 as YYDKDF (reference sequence). V gave up 2 bases and J gave up 3 bases; unmatched junction bases: 12. The CDR3 has 17 amino acids. The CDR3 sequence: CATSRITGAGDHYEQYF. As DNA, the CDR3 is TGTGCCACCAGCAGAATAACGGGAGCGGGAGATCACTACGAGCAGTACTTC.

About this clonotype itself: Mismatch with germline at one junction end may stem from a read error. The CDR3 sequence: CGSSPLTRSIGETQYF. The CDR3 DNA follows: TGTGGCAGCAGCCCGCTGACTAGGTCCATAGGAGAGACCCAGTACTTC. This chain links TRBV7-3 with TRBJ2-5, with D possibly matching TRBD2 (6 bases). Looked up from germline, CDR1 is SGHTA and CDR2 is FQGTGA. This CDR3 has 16 residues.

This clonotype has ten or more counts. V gene TRBV5-1 combines with J gene TRBJ2-1, with 12 bases that match TRBD2. From germline, CDR1 is SGHRS and CDR2 YFSETQ. V was pared by 1 base and J by 5 bases, with 1 base of the junction left unmatched. The length of the CDR3 is 15 residues. DNA for the CDR3: TGCGCCAGCAGCTTGAGGACTAGCGGGGACAATGAGCAGTTCTTC. Translated, it gives CASSLRTSGDNEQFF.

This clonotype showed up just a few times. The rearrangement uses TRBV20-1 and TRBJ2-7; possible D gene TRBD2, 7 bases. The CDR3 is 15 residues long. Between the trimmed V and J ends, which lost 1 base and 9 bases, there was a span of 22 bases. Germline assignment: CDR1 DFQATT and CDR2 SNEGSKA (reference sequence). CDR3 bases: TGCAGTGCTAGAGTGAGTCCCGGGGGGCATAGGGTGCAGTACTTC. The encoded protein is CSARVSPGGHRVQYF.

CDR3 sequence reads: CASSQDTRTTPSYNEQFF. The DNA for the CDR3 is TGCGCCAGCAGCCAAGATACAAGGACTACCCCCTCCTACAATGAGCAGTTCTTC. This rearrangement joins TRBV4-3 to TRBJ2-1; tentative D call: TRBD2 (6 bases). This CDR3 has 18 amino acids. Between the trimmed V and J ends, which lost 0 bases and 0 bases, there was a span of 15 bases. Germline CDR1 reads LGHNA; CDR2 reads YSLEER.

This clonotype was detected only a few times. This rearrangement joins TRBV15 to TRBJ2-5; TRBD2 aligns across 7 bases. Germline V gives CDR1 LNHNV, CDR2 YYDKDF (reference sequence). After removal of 6 bases from V and 4 bases from J, the junction contained 17 bases not matched to a gene. This CDR3 contains 17 residues. The CDR3 loop reads CATRLEIGGRHGETQYF. CDR3 bases: TGTGCCACCAGGTTGGAAATTGGCGGGAGACATGGAGAGACCCAGTACTTC.

This clonotype turned up a few times. This sequence joins TRBV5-1 and TRBJ2-2; D remains ambiguous. Germline V gives CDR1 SGHRS, CDR2 YFSETQ. This CDR3 is built from 15 residues. V lost 0 bases to trimming and J lost 5 bases, with 11 bases between them. The CDR3 spells CASSLVPPRTGELFF. The CDR3 DNA follows: TGCGCCAGCAGCTTGGTCCCCCCCAGGACCGGGGAGCTGTTTTTT.

The table lists this clonotype with many counts. This chain joins TRBV28 and TRBJ2-3; TRBD2 might be the D (6 bases). The germline V gene encodes CDR1 MDHEN and CDR2 SYDVKM. The ends were cut back, 6 bases at V and 4 bases at J, with 11 bases in the middle. CDR3 length: 13 residues. The CDR3 DNA follows: TGTGCCAGCAGAGAAGGGAGGTCAGATACGCAGTATTTT. Translated: CASREGRSDTQYF. Combining the CDR3 with reference TRBV28 and TRBJ2-3 gives the whole variable domain DVKVTQSSRYLVKRTGEKVFLECVQDMDHENMFWYRQDPGLGLRLIYFSYDVKMKEKGDIPEGYSVSREKKERFSLILESASTNQTSMYLCASREGRSDTQYFGPGTRLTVL.

This clonotype was seen more than once but under ten times. This chain uses TRBV20-1 with TRBJ1-2; D not certain. The CDR3 is made up of 14 amino acids. Trimming pared 5 bases from V and 2 bases from J, leaving 15 bases between. The germline gives CDR1 DFQATT, CDR2 SNEGSKA (reference sequence). For the CDR3, the DNA is TGCAGTGCTCCCCGGTTGGGCTTAAACTATGGCTACACCTTC. This codes for CSAPRLGLNYGYTF.

In DNA, the CDR3 is TGTGCCAGCAGTTACTACAGGGGCCAAGCTTTCTTT. This translates into CASSYYRGQAFF. The chain recombines TRBV6-5 with TRBJ1-1; 7 bases agree with TRBD1. CDR3 size: 12 residues. V was pared by 1 base and J by 9 bases, with 2 bases of the junction left unmatched. Germline V gene sequence: CDR1 MNHEY, CDR2 SVGAGI.

The rearrangement joins TRBV4-3 to TRBJ2-7; 7 bases align to TRBD1. V trimming: 3 bases; J trimming: 7 bases; junction bases outside the gene matches: 9. This CDR3 comprises 14 residues. Germline values: CDR1 LGHNA, CDR2 YSLEER. The CDR3 nucleotides are TGCGCCAGCAGCCAGGAAATGACAGGGCTAGAGCAGTACTTC. This gives the protein CASSQEMTGLEQYF.

The chain is built from TRBV20-1 and TRBJ2-7, with D perhaps matching TRBD1 or TRBD2 (5 bases each). This CDR3 is built from 13 residues. V lost 5 bases to trimming and J lost 2 bases, with 13 bases between them. Germline values: CDR1 DFQATT, CDR2 SNEGSKA (reference sequence). DNA of the CDR3: TGCAGTGCTCACGGGGCGGGCGCCTACGAGCAGTACTTC. Protein product: CSAHGAGAYEQYF.